This section outlines one TCR beta chain sequence together with its context. The data belong to a study of cytomegalovirus exposure and HLA in healthy donors. About the study: Earlier work reported around 110 million unique TCR beta sequences from approximately 180 million T cells.

The CDR3 is 15 residues long. Germline CDR1 and CDR2: SGHDN and FVKESK. Trimming stripped 2 bases from V and 2 bases from J, with 13 bases between. The PCR used 60 Vbeta and 13 Jbeta primers. Original analysis: Per a later analysis, the number of unique TCR beta chains was some 75 million, of which around 10 million were shared. Clones were sequenced by immunoSEQ multiplex PCR, and TCRdb holds only the in-frame ones, with some missing. V and J calls and clone size are as listed in that table; D and trimming were resolved from the DNA. Counted here are around 98,000 clones, more than 75% occurring once; the ten biggest clones make up 7.5% to 9.5%.

The specimen sequenced was PBMCs. V is TRBV14 and J is TRBJ2-7, with D unresolved. This receptor was taken from a human donor in good health. For the CDR3, the DNA is TGTGCCAGCAGCCAAAACCCCAACACCGCCTACGAGCAGTACTTC. This codes for CASSQNPNTAYEQYF.